The clone carrying this T cell receptor beta chain appeared many times. A much larger clone differs by one base, so this may be a read error. The time point is: newly diagnosed GD, antithyroid drugs for less than 3 months. Extracted RNA from PBMCs served as the source of the TCR library. The CDR3 loop spans 11 amino acids. Trimming pared 6 bases from V and 5 bases from J, leaving 6 bases between. CDR1 and CDR2 from the germline V gene are SGHAT and FQNNGV. The data derive from a study of regulatory T cells in long-lasting Graves disease. According to the study, TCR beta libraries were built with iRepertoire HTBI primers and CDR3-region Arm-PCR. TCRdb called the multiplex PCR reads again in MiXCR, with one record for every CDR3 protein. The sample records 350,000 to 500,000 distinct CDR3 sequences, over 15% being singletons. A further study also used this sample, focusing on T cells in Graves' hyperthyroidism and ophthalmopathy.

This receptor was identified in a woman aged 25-40 years with Graves disease. Source: peripheral blood mononuclear cells (PBMCs), taken at new diagnosis, from a patient treated with antithyroid drugs. The chain is built from TRBV11-2 and TRBJ2-3, with D unresolved. The CDR3 loop reads CASRTGDTQYF. The CDR3 DNA follows: TGTGCCAGCAGGACGGGAGATACGCAGTATTTT.